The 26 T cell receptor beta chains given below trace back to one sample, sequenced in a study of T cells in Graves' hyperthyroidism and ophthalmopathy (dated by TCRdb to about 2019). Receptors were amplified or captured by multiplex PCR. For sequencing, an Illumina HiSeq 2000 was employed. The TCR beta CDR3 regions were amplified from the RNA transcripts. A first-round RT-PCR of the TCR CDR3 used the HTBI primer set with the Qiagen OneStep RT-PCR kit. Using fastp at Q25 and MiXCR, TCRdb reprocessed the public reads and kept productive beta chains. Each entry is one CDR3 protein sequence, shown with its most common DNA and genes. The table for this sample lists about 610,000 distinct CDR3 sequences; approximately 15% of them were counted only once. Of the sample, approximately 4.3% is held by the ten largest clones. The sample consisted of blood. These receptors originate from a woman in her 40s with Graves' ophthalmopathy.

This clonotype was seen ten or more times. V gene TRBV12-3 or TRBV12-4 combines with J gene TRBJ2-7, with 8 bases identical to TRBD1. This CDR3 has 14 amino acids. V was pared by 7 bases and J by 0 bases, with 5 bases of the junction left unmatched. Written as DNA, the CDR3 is TGTGCCAGCACCGGACAGGGCGACTCCTACGAGCAGTACTTC. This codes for CASTGQGDSYEQYF.

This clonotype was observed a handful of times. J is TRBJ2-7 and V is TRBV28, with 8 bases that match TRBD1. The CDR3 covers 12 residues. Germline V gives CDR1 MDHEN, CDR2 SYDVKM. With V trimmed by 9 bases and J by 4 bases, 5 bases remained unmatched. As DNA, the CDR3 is TGTGCCAGTCAGGACAGGGCGTACGAGCAGTACTTC. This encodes CASQDRAYEQYF.

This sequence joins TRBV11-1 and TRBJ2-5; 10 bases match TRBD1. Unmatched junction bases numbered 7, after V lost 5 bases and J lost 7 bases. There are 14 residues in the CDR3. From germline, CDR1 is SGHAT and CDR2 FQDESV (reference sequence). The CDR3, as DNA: TGTGCCAGCAGCGTCCGGGACAGGGGCGCGACCCAGTACTTC. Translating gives CASSVRDRGATQYF.

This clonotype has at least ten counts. In nucleotides, the CDR3 is TGTGCCAGCAGTCCTCGGGGGACTAGCCAAGAGACCCAGTACTTC. Protein: CASSPRGTSQETQYF. The chain has TRBV6-1 and TRBJ2-5; the match to TRBD2 covers 8 bases. Germline V lookup: CDR1 MNHNS, CDR2 SASEGT. The V gene end was trimmed by 5 bases and the J gene end by 1 base; junction bases not matched to a gene: 6. The length of the CDR3 is 15 residues.

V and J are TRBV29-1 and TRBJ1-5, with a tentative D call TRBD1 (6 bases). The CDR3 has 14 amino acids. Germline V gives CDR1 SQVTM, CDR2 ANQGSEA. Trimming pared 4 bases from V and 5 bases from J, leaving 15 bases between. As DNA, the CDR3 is TGCAGCGTTGTGTGGGGGGCGTCGGATCAGCCCCAGCATTTT. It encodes CSVVWGASDQPQHF. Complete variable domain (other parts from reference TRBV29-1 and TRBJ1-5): SAVISQKPSRDICQRGTSLTIQCQVDSQVTMMFWYRQQPGQSLTLIATANQGSEATYESGFVIDKFPISRPNLTFSTLTVSNMSPEDSSIYLCSVVWGASDQPQHFGDGTRLSIL.

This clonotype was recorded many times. CDR3: CASTELAGVYEQYF. The DNA of the CDR3 is TGTGCCAGCACCGAACTAGCGGGAGTCTACGAGCAGTACTTC. The chain has TRBV6-5 and TRBJ2-7, with 11 nucleotides matching TRBD2. Germline CDR1 reads MNHEY; CDR2 reads SVGAGI. Trimming cost V 7 bases and J 3 bases; bases outside gene matches: 5. The CDR3 extends over 14 amino acids.

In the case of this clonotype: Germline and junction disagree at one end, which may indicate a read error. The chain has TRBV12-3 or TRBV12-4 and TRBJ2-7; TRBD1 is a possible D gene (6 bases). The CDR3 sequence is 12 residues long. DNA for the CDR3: TGTGCCAGCTTTTCGCCGGCGGGCAGGGGAGCCTTC. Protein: CASFSPAGRGAF.

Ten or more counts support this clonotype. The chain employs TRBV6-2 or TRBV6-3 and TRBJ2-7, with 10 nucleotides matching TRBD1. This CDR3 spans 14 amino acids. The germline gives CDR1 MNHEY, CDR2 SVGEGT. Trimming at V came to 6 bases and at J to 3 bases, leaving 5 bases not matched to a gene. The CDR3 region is CASRRQGANYEQYF. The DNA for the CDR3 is TGTGCCAGCAGAAGACAGGGGGCGAACTACGAGCAGTACTTC.

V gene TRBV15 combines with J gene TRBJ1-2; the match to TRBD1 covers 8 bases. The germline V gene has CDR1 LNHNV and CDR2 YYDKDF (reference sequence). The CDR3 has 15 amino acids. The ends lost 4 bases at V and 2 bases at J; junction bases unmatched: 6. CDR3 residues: CATSNSGQGNYGYTF. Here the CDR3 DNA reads TGTGCCACCAGCAACTCCGGACAGGGCAACTATGGCTACACCTTC.

The CDR3 spells CASSPHEGSQETQYF. The DNA for the CDR3 is TGCGCCAGCAGCCCGCATGAGGGCAGCCAAGAGACCCAGTACTTC. This chain connects TRBV5-1 to TRBJ2-5, with D perhaps matching TRBD2 (5 bases). Looked up from germline, CDR1 is SGHRS and CDR2 is YFSETQ. This CDR3 region has 15 residues. V lost 4 bases and J lost 1, with 14 bases in between. The full variable domain, completed using reference TRBV5-1 and TRBJ2-5, is KAGVTQTPRYLIKTRGQQVTLSCSPISGHRSVSWYQQTPGQGLQFLFEYFSETQRNKGNFPGRFSGRQFSNSRSEMNVSTLELGDSALYLCASSPHEGSQETQYFGPGTRLLVL.

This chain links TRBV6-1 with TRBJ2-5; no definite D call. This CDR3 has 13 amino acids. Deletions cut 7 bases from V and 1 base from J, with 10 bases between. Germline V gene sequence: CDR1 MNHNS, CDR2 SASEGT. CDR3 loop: CASKLNSQETQYF. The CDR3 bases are TGTGCCAGCAAGCTTAATTCCCAAGAGACCCAGTACTTC.

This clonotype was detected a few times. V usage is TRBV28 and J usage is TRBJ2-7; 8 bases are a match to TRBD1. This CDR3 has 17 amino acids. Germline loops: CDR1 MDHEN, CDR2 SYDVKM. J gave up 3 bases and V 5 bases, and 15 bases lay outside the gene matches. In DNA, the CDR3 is TGTGCCAGCAGTCCTGGGACAGGTAGTTTTTTTGGCTACGAGCAGTACTTC. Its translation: CASSPGTGSFFGYEQYF.

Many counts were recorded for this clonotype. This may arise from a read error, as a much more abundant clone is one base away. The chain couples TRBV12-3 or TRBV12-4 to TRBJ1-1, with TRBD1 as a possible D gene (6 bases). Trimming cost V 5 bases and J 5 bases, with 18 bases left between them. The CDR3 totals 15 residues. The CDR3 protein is CASSTLGTPKTEAFF. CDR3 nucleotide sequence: TGTGCCAGCAGTACCCTCGGGACACCTAAAACTGAAGCTTTCTTT.

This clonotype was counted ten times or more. The CDR3 sequence is CASSRDRALTDQPQHF. Here the CDR3 DNA reads TGTGCCAGTAGTCGGGACAGGGCTCTCACCGATCAGCCCCAGCATTTT. This chain connects TRBV19 to TRBJ1-5; 9 nucleotides agree with TRBD1. The CDR3 sequence is 16 residues long. Trimming cost V 5 bases and J 5 bases; bases outside gene matches: 10. Germline V CDR1 and CDR2: LNHDA, SQIVND (reference sequence). Drawing the rest from reference TRBV19 and TRBJ1-5, the complete variable domain is DGGITQSPKYLFRKEGQNVTLSCEQNLNHDAMYWYRQDPGQGLRLIYYSQIVNDFQKGDIAEGYSVSREKKESFPLTVTSAQKNPTAFYLCASSRDRALTDQPQHFGDGTRLSIL.

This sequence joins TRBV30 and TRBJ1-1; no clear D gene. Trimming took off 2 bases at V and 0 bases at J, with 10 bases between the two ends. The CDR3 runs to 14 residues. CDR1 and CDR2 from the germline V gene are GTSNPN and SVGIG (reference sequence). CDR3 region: CAWSPAVMNTEAFF. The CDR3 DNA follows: TGTGCCTGGAGTCCGGCGGTTATGAACACTGAAGCTTTCTTT.

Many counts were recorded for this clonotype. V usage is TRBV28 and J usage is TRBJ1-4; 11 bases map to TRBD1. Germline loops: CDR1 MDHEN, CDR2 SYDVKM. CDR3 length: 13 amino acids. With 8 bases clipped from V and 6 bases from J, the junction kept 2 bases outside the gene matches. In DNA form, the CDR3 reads TGTGCCAGCGGGACAGGGGGAGATGAAAAACTGTTTTTT. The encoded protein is CASGTGGDEKLFF. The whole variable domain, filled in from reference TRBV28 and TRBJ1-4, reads DVKVTQSSRYLVKRTGEKVFLECVQDMDHENMFWYRQDPGLGLRLIYFSYDVKMKEKGDIPEGYSVSREKKERFSLILESASTNQTSMYLCASGTGGDEKLFFGSGTQLSVL.

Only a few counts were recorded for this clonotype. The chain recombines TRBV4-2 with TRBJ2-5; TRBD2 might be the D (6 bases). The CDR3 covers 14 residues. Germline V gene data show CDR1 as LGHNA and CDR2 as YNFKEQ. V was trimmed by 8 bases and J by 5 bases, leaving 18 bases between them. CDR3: CASGSSVLQETQYF. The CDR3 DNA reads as TGTGCCAGCGGTTCTAGCGTACTACAGGAGACCCAGTACTTC.

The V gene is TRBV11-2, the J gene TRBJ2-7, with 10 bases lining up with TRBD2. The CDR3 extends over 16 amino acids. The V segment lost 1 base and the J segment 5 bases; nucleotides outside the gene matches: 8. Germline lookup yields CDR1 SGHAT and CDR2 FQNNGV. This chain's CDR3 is CASSLGLSGRAHEQYF. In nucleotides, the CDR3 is TGTGCCAGCAGCTTAGGATTAAGCGGGAGGGCCCACGAGCAGTACTTC.

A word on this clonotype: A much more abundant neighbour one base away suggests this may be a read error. CDR3 amino acids: CASSLTTTGNTEASF. The CDR3 nucleotides are TGTGCCAGCAGCTTAACAACGACGGGGAACACTGAAGCTTCCTTT. This chain connects TRBV7-3 to TRBJ1-1; D not resolved. The CDR3 is made up of 15 amino acids. Germline loops: CDR1 SGHTA, CDR2 FQGTGA.

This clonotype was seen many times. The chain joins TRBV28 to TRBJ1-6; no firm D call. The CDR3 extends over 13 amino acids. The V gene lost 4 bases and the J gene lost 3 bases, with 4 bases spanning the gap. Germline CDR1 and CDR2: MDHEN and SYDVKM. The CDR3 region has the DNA TGTGCCAGCAGTTACAGCTATAATTCACCCCTCCACTTT. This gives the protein CASSYSYNSPLHF.

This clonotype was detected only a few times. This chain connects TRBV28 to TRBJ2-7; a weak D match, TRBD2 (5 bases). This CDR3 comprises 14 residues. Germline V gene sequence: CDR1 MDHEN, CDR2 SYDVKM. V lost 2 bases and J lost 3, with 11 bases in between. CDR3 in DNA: TGTGCCAGCAGTTTACAGTCGGGGTTCTACGAGCAGTACTTC. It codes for CASSLQSGFYEQYF.

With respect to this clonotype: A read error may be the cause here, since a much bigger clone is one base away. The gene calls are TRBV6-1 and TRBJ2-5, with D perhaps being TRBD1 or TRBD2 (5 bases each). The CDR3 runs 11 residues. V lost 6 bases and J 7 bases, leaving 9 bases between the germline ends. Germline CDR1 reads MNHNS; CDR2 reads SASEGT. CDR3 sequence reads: CASRGPGTQYF. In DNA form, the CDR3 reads TGTGCCAGCAGGGGACCAGGGACCCAGTACTTC.

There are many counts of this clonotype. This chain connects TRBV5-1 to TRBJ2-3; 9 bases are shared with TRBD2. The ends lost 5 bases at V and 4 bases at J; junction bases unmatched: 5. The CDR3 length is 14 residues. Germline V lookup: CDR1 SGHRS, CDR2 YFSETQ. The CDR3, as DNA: TGCGCCAGCAGTTCGGGACTAGCACCAGATACGCAGTATTTT. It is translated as CASSSGLAPDTQYF.

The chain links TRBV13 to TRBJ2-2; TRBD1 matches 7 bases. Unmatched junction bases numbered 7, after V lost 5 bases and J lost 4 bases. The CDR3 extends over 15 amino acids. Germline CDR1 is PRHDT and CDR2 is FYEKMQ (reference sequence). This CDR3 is CASSPDRVSTGELFF. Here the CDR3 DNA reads TGTGCCAGCAGCCCCGACAGGGTGTCCACCGGGGAGCTGTTTTTT.

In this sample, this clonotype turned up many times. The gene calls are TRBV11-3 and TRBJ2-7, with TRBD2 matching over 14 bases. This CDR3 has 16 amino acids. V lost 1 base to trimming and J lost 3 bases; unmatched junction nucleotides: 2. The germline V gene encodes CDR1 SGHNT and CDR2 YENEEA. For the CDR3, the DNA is TGTGCCAGCAGCTTAGGACTAGCGGGAGGGATCTACGAGCAGTACTTC. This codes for CASSLGLAGGIYEQYF.

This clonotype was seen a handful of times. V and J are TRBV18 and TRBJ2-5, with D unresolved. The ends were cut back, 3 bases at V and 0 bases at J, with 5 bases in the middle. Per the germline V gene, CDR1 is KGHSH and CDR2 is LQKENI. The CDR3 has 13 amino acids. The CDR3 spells CASSPLHQETQYF. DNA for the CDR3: TGTGCCAGCTCACCTCTACACCAAGAGACCCAGTACTTC.